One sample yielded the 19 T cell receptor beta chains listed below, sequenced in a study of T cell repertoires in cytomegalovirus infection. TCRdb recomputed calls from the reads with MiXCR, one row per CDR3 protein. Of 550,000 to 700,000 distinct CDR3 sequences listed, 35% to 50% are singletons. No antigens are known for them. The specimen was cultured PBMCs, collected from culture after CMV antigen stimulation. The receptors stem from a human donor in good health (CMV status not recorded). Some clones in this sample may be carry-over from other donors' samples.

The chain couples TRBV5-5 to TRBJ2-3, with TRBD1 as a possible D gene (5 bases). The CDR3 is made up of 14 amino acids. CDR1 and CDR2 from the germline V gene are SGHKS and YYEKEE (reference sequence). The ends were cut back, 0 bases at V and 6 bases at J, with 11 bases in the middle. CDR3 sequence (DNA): TGTGCCAGCAGCTTGGGCGTTGGGGCGGATACGCAGTATTTT. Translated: CASSLGVGADTQYF.

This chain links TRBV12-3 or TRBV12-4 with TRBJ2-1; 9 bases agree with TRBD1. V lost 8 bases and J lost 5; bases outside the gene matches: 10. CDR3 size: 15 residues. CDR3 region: CASGQGTGRNNEQFF. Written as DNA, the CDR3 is TGTGCCAGCGGACAAGGGACAGGGAGGAACAATGAGCAGTTCTTC.

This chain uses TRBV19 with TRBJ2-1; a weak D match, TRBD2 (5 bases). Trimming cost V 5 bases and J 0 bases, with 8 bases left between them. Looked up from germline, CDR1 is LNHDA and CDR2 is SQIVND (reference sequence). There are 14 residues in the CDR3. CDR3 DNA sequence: TGTGCCAGTAGTTTAGCGCACTCCTACAATGAGCAGTTCTTC. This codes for CASSLAHSYNEQFF.

The CDR3, as DNA: TGTGCCAGCAATTCTCTGGACGGGGAGCTGTTTTTT. Translation: CASNSLDGELFF. The rearrangement joins TRBV12-3 or TRBV12-4 to TRBJ2-2, with D unresolved. V was cut by 7 bases and J by 7 bases, with 10 bases left in between. The CDR3 consists of 12 residues.

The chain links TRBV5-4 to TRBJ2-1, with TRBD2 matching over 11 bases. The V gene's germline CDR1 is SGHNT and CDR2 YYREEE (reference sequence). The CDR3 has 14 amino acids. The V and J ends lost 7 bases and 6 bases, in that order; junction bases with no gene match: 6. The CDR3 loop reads CASQTSGRSNEQFF. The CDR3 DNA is TGTGCCAGCCAAACTAGCGGGAGATCCAATGAGCAGTTCTTC.

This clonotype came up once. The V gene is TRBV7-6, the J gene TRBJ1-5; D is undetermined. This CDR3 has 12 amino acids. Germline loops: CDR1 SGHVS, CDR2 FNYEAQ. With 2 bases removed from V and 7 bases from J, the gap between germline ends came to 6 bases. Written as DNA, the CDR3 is TGTGCCAGCAGCTTACCCAGCCAGCCCCAGCATTTT. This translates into CASSLPSQPQHF.

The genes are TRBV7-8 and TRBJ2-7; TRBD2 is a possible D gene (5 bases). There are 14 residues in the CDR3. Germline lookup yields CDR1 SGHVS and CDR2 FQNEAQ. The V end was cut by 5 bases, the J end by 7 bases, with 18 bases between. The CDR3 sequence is CASSPRFSGGEQYF. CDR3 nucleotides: TGTGCCAGCAGCCCCCGTTTCAGCGGCGGTGAGCAGTACTTC.

CDR3 DNA sequence: TGTGCCAGCGACTATGCTGGGGCCAACGTCCTGACTTTC. Amino acid sequence: CASDYAGANVLTF. The J gene is TRBJ2-6, the V gene TRBV12-3 or TRBV12-4, with TRBD2 as a possible D gene (5 bases). The V and J ends lost 8 bases and 2 bases respectively, with 7 bases between them. This CDR3 is built from 13 residues.

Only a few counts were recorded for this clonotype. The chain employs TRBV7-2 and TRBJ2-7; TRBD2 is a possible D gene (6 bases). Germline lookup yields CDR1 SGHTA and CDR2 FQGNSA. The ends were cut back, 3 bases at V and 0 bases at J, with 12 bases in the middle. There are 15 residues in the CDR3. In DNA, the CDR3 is TGTGCCAGCAGCTTGCCGGGACTCCCCTCCTACGAGCAGTACTTC. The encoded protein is CASSLPGLPSYEQYF.

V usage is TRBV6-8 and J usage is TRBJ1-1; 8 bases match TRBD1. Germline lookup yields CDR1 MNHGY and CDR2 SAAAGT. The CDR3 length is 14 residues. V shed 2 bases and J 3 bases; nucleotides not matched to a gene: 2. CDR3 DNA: TGTGCCAGCAGTTACGACAGGGGTTACACTGAAGCTTTCTTT. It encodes CASSYDRGYTEAFF.

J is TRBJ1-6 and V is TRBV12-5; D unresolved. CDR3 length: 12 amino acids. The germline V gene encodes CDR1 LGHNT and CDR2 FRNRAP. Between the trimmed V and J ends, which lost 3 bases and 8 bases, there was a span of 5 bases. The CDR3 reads CASGLWDSPLHF. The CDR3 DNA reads TGTGCTAGTGGTTTATGGGATTCACCCCTCCACTTT. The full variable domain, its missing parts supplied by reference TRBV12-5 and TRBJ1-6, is DARVTQTPRHKVTEMGQEVTMRCQPILGHNTVFWYRQTMMQGLELLAYFRNRAPLDDSGMPKDRFSAEMPDATLATLKIQPSEPRDSAVYFCASGLWDSPLHFGNGTRLTVT.

The chain's CDR3 is CASSLAWVGTSNSPLHF. In DNA, the CDR3 is TGTGCCAGCAGCTTAGCGTGGGTGGGGACAAGTAATTCACCCCTCCACTTT. The V gene is TRBV7-2, the J gene TRBJ1-6, with a tentative D call TRBD1 (6 bases). CDR3 length: 17 amino acids. V was clipped by 0 bases and J by 6 bases, with 15 bases between them. Germline CDR1 SGHTA, CDR2 FQGNSA.

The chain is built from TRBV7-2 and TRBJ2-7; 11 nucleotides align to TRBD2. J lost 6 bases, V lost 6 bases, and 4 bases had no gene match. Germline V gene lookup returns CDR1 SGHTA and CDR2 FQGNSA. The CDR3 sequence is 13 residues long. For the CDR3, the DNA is TGTGCCAGCAGGGCTAGCGGGGGGTCCGAGCAGTACTTC. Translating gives CASRASGGSEQYF.

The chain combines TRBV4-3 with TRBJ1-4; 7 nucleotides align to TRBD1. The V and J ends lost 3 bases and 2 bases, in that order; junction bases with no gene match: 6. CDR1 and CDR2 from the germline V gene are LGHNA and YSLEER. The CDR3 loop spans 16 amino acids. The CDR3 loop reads CASSHLDRVTNEKLFF. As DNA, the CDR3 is TGCGCCAGCAGCCACCTCGACAGGGTGACTAATGAAAAACTGTTTTTT.

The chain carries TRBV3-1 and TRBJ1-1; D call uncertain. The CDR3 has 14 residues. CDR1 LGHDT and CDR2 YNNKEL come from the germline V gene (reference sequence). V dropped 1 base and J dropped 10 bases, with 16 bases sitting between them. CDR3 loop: CASSQVGGRRGAFF. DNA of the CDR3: TGTGCCAGCAGCCAAGTAGGCGGAAGGCGGGGAGCTTTCTTT.

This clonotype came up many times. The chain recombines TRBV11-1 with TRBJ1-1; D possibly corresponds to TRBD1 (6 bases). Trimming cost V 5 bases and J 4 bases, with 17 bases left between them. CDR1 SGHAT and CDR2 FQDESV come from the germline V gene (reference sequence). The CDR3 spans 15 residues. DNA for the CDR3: TGTGCCAGCAGCCTTGGTCCCGGGGGCCGCACTGAAGCTTTCTTT. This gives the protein CASSLGPGGRTEAFF.

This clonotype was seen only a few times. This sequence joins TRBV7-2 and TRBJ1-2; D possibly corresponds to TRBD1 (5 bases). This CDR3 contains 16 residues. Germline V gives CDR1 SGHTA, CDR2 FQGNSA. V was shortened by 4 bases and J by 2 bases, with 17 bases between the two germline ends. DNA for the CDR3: TGTGCCAGCAGCTCCCCCACACGTGGGACCAACTATGGCTACACCTTC. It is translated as CASSSPTRGTNYGYTF. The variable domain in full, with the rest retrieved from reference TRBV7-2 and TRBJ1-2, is GAGVSQSPSNKVTEKGKDVELRCDPISGHTALYWYRQSLGQGLEFLIYFQGNSAPDKSGLPSDRFSAERTGGSVSTLTIQRTQQEDSAVYLCASSSPTRGTNYGYTFGSGTRLTVV.

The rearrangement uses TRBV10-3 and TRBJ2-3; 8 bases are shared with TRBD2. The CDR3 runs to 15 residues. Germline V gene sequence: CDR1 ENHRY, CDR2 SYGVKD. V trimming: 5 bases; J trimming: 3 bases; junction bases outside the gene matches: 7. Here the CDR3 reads CAISSSGGMTDTQYF. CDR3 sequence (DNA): TGTGCCATCAGTAGTTCGGGAGGGATGACAGATACGCAGTATTTT.

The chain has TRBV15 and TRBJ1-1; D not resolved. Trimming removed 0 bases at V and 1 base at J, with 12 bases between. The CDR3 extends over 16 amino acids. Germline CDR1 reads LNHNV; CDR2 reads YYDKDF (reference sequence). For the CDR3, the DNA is TGTGCCACCAGCAGAGATCCGGCATACAAGAACACTGAAGCTTTCTTT. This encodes CATSRDPAYKNTEAFF.